The 8 T cell receptor beta chains given below trace back to one sample, sequenced in a study of T-cell memory formation after mild COVID-19 (dated by TCRdb to about 2021). The library was prepared using 5' RACE. Sequencing was carried out with an Illumina NovaSeq 6000. TCRdb took the public reads, trimmed them with fastp at Q25, ran MiXCR for clone calling and kept in-frame beta chains. Under each unique CDR3 protein, matching rows form one entry showing the most common genes and DNA. For this sample there are 89,000 or so distinct CDR3 sequences; 9.5% to 15% appear just once. 40% to 45% of the sample belongs to the ten largest clones. Sequencing was done on a sample of PBMCs or a T cell subset sorted from them (not recorded which). Receptors originate from a man aged 18 to 30 who had mild COVID-19 (a few samples of this study predate the infection). The sample titles of this study are shuffled in the database, so cell type and time point are left out; the donor was told from shared clones.

The chain uses TRBV5-1 and TRBJ2-2; the match to TRBD2 covers 12 bases. V shed 3 bases, J shed 6 bases, and the junction held 3 bases outside the gene matches. The CDR3 length is 15 residues. Looked up from germline, CDR1 is SGHRS and CDR2 is YFSETQ. Here the CDR3 reads CASSSSGGAPGELFF. CDR3 sequence (DNA): TGCGCCAGCAGCTCTAGCGGGGGGGCCCCCGGGGAGCTGTTTTTT.

This clonotype was observed a handful of times. The chain carries TRBV4-2 and TRBJ2-3, with 9 bases identical to TRBD2. This CDR3 contains 17 residues. The germline gives CDR1 LGHNA, CDR2 YNFKEQ. Trimming took 1 base from V and 0 from J; bases not matched to a gene: 5. The CDR3 DNA sequence: TGTGCCAGCAGCCAAGGCGCGCTAGCGGGGAGCACAGATACGCAGTATTTT. It translates to CASSQGALAGSTDTQYF.

The genes are TRBV7-9 and TRBJ2-1, with TRBD1 matching over 7 bases. This CDR3 is built from 15 residues. Germline V gene sequence: CDR1 SEHNR, CDR2 FQNEAQ (reference sequence). After removal of 7 bases from V and 2 bases from J, the junction contained 8 bases not matched to a gene. CDR3: CASTRAGTAYNEQFF. CDR3 in DNA: TGTGCCAGCACCAGAGCCGGGACAGCCTACAATGAGCAGTTCTTC.

The V gene is TRBV27, the J gene TRBJ2-2; D remains unclear. The CDR3 contains 15 residues. Germline values: CDR1 MNHEY, CDR2 SMNVEV (reference sequence). Trimming shortened V by 8 bases and J by 3 bases, and 16 bases separated the two germline ends. DNA for the CDR3: TGTGCCAGCTCATCTGCACAGTTTCACACCGGGGAGCTGTTTTTT. Translating gives CASSSAQFHTGELFF.

CDR3 amino acids: CASSGLLNTGELFF. The CDR3 nucleotides read TGTGCCAGCAGTGGACTCCTGAACACCGGGGAGCTGTTTTTT. The genes are TRBV2 and TRBJ2-2; D unresolved. CDR1 SNHLY and CDR2 FYNNEI come from the germline V gene. This CDR3 spans 14 amino acids. Trimming shortened V by 4 bases and J by 1 base, and 7 bases separated the two germline ends.

This clonotype was seen more than once but under ten times. The chain joins TRBV12-3 or TRBV12-4 to TRBJ1-1; weak D call: TRBD1 (6 bases). The CDR3 runs 14 residues. Trimming took 6 bases from V and 5 from J, leaving 16 bases between them. CDR3 in DNA: TGTGCCAGCAGAAGGGGGGATCTGTGGACTGAAGCTTTCTTT. This encodes CASRRGDLWTEAFF.

This clonotype appeared a few times. The chain couples TRBV5-1 to TRBJ2-7; tentatively, D is TRBD1 (6 bases). Trimming took off 5 bases at V and 2 bases at J, with 8 bases between the two ends. The germline V gene has CDR1 SGHRS and CDR2 YFSETQ. The CDR3 length is 12 residues. This CDR3 is CASSEGAYEQYF. Written as DNA, the CDR3 is TGCGCCAGCAGTGAGGGGGCCTACGAGCAGTACTTC.

This clonotype turned up a few times. The genes are TRBV4-2 and TRBJ2-6, with unresolved D. Trimming cost V 4 bases and J 0 bases, with 10 bases left between them. This CDR3 contains 16 residues. Germline V gene lookup returns CDR1 LGHNA and CDR2 YNFKEQ. CDR3 sequence (DNA): TGTGCCAGCAGCCTAAGTGAAACCTCTGGGGCCAACGTCCTGACTTTC. This encodes CASSLSETSGANVLTF.